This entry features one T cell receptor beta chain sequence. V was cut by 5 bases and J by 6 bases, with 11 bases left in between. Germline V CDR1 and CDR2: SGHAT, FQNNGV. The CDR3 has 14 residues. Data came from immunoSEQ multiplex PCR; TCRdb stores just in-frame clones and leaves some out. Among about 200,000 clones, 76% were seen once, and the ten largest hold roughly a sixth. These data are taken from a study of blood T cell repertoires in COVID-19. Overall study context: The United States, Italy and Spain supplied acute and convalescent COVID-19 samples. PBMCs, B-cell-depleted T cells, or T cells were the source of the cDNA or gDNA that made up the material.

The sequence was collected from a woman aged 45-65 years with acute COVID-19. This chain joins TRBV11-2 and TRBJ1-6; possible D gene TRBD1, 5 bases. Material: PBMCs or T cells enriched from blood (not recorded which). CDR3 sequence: CASSPGEINSPLHF. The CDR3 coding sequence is TGTGCCAGCAGCCCGGGGGAGATTAATTCACCCCTCCACTTT. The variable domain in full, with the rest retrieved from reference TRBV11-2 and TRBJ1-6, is EAGVAQSPRYKIIEKRQSVAFWCNPISGHATLYWYQQILGQGPKLLIQFQNNGVVDDSQLPKDRFSAERLKGVDSTLKIQPAKLEDSAVYLCASSPGEINSPLHFGNGTRLTVT.